This T cell receptor (beta chain) was recorded in a study of neurological immune-mediated disorders. Study results and limitations: HTLV-1-associated myelopathy ranked highest for TCR clonal expansion and multiple sclerosis lowest, beneath healthy controls.

The cDNA was generated by 5'RACE with 10-nucleotide random UMIs. TCRdb reprocessed the 5' RACE reads via MiXCR and lists one record per CDR3 protein. The sample lists under 70,000 distinct CDR3 sequences, around 5.5% seen once, with 2.8% in the top ten. Germline-derived CDR1 and CDR2 are DFQATT and SNEGSKA (reference sequence). V lost 3 bases, J lost 1 base, and 12 bases lay in between. The CDR3 sequence is 14 residues long. Preparation of the unsorted libraries drew on 2 million PBMCs stored at -80 C. This clonotype has ten or more counts. Its antigen is currently unknown. The chain has TRBV20-1 and TRBJ2-5; no definite D call. This receptor was obtained from a woman in her 30s with multiple sclerosis. Sequenced input: PBMCs. The CDR3 loop is CSARGLGGQETQYF. The CDR3 DNA reads as TGCAGTGCTAGGGGCCTGGGCGGCCAAGAGACCCAGTACTTC.